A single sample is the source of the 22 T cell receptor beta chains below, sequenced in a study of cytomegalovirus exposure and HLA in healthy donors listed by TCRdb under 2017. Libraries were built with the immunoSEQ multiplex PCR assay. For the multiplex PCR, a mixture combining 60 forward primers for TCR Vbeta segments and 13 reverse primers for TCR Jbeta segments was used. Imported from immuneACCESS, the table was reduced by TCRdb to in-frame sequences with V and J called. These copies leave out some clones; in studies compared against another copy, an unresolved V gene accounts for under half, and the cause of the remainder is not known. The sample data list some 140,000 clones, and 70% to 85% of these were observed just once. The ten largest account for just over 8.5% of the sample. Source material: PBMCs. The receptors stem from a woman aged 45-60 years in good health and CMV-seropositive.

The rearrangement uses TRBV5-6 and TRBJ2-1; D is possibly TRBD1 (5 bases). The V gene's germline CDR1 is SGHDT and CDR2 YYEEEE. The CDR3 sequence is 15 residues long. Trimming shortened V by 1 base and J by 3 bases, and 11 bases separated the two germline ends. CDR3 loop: CASSLYSGIYNEQFF. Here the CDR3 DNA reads TGTGCCAGCAGCTTGTATTCAGGGATCTACAATGAGCAGTTCTTC.

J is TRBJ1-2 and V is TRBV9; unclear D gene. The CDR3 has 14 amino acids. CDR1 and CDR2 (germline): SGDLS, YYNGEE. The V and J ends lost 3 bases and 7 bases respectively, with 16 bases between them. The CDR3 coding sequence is TGTGCCAGCAGCGGAGCGGCTGCGGCCACTGGCTACACCTTC. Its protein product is CASSGAAAATGYTF.

The CDR3 region has the DNA TGTGCCAGTAGTGGTTCGGTGGGACACCCTAGCACAGATACGCAGTATTTT. It is translated as CASSGSVGHPSTDTQYF. The V gene is TRBV19, the J gene TRBJ2-3, with TRBD1 as a possible D gene (6 bases). Germline V lookup: CDR1 LNHDA, CDR2 SQIVND (reference sequence). The CDR3 sequence is 17 residues long. V was cut by 5 bases and J by 0 bases, with 18 bases left in between. Looking up the rest from reference TRBV19 and TRBJ2-3 gives the full variable domain: DGGITQSPKYLFRKEGQNVTLSCEQNLNHDAMYWYRQDPGQGLRLIYYSQIVNDFQKGDIAEGYSVSREKKESFPLTVTSAQKNPTAFYLCASSGSVGHPSTDTQYFGPGTRLTVL.

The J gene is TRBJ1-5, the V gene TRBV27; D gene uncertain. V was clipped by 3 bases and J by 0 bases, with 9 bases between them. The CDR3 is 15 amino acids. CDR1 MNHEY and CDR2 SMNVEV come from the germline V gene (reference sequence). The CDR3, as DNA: TGTGCCAGCAGTTTCCTGCAGTATAGCAATCAGCCCCAGCATTTT. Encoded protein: CASSFLQYSNQPQHF.

The chain's CDR3 is CASSLGSDEQFF. CDR3 DNA sequence: TGTGCCAGCAGCTTAGGTTCGGATGAGCAGTTCTTC. The rearrangement uses TRBV13 and TRBJ2-1, with D hard to call. This CDR3 is 12 amino acids long. In germline, CDR1 is PRHDT, CDR2 FYEKMQ (reference sequence). Trimming pared 0 bases from V and 8 bases from J, leaving 5 bases between.

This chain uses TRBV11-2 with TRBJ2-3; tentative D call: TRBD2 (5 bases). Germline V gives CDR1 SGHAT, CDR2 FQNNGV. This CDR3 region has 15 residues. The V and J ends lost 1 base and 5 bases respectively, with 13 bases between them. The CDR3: CASSLGSSGEDTQYF. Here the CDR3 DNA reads TGTGCCAGCAGCTTAGGGTCCAGCGGAGAAGATACGCAGTATTTT.

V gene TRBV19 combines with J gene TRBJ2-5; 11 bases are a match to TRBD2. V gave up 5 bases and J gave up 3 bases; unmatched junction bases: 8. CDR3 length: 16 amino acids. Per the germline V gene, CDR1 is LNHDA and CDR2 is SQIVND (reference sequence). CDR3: CASSLAGGPVEETQYF. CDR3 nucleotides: TGTGCCAGTAGTTTAGCGGGGGGGCCGGTGGAAGAGACCCAGTACTTC.

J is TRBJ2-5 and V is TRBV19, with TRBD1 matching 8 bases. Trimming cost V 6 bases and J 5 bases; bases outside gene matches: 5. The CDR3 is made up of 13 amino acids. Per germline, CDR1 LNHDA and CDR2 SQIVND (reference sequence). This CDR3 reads CASRGQVKETQYF. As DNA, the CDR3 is TGTGCCAGTAGGGGACAGGTGAAGGAGACCCAGTACTTC.

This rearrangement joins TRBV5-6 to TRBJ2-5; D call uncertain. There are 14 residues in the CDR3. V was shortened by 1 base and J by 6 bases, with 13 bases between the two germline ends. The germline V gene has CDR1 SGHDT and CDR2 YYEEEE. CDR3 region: CASSLSAGRKTQYF. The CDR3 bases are TGTGCCAGCAGCTTGTCAGCAGGCCGGAAGACCCAGTACTTC. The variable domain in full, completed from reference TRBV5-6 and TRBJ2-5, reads DAGVTQSPTHLIKTRGQQVTLRCSPKSGHDTVSWYQQALGQGPQFIFQYYEEEERQRGNFPDRFSGHQFPNYSSELNVNALLLGDSALYLCASSLSAGRKTQYFGPGTRLLVL.

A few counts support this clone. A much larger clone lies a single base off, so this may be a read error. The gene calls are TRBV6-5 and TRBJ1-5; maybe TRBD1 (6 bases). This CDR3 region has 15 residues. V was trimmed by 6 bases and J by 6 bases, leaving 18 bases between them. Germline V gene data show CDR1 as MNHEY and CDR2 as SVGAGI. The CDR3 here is CASSGQGSGSQPQHF. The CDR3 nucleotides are TGTGCCAGCAGCGGCCAGGGGAGTGGGAGTCAGCCCCAGCATTTT.

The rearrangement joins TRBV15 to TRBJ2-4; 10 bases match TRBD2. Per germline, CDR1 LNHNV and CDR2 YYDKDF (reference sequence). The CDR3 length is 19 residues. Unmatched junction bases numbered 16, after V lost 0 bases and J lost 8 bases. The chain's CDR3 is CATSRDLAQDGLAGDIQYF. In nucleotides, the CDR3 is TGTGCCACCAGCAGAGATCTGGCTCAGGATGGGCTAGCGGGGGACATTCAGTACTTC.

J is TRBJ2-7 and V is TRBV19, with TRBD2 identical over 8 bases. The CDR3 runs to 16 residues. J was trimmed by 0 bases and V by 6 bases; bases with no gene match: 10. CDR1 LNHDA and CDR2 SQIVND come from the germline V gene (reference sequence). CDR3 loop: CASSNPGGASSYEQYF. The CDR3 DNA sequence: TGTGCCAGTAGCAACCCCGGGGGGGCGTCCTCCTACGAGCAGTACTTC.

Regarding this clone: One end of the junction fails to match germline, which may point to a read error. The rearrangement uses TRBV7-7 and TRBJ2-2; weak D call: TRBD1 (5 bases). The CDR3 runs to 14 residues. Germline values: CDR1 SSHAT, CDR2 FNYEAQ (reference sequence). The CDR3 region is CASSLSGSTGELFF. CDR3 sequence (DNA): TGTGCTAGCAGCTTATCAGGGTCCACCGGGGAGCTGTTTTTT.

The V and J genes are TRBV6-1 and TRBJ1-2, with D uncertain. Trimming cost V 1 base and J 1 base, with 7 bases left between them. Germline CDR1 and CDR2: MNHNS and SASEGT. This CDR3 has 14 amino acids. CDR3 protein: CASSEVGVNYGYTF. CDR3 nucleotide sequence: TGTGCCAGCAGTGAAGTCGGGGTTAACTATGGCTACACCTTC.

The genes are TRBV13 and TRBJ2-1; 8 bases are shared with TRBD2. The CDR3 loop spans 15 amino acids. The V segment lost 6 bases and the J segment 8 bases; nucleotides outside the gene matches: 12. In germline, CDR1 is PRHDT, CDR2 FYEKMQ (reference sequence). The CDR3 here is CASSSTNGGGDEQFF. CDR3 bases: TGTGCCAGCAGTTCGACTAACGGGGGGGGCGATGAGCAGTTCTTC.

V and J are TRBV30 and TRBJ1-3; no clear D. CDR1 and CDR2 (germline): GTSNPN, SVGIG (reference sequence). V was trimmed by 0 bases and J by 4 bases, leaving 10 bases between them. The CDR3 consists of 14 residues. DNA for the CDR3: TGTGCCTGGAGTGTAACGGGTGCAGGAAACACCATATATTTT. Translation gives CAWSVTGAGNTIYF.

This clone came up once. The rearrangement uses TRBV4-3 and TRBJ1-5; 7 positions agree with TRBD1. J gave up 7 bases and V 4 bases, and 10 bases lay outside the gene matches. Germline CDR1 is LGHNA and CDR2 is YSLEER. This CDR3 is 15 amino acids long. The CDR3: CASSREEQGRQPQHF. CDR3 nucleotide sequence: TGCGCCAGCAGCCGAGAGGAACAGGGGCGACAGCCCCAGCATTTT.

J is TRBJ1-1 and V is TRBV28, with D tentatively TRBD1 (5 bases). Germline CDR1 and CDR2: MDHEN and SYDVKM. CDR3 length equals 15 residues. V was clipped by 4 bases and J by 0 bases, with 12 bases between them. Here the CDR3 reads CASSSHGGLNTEAFF. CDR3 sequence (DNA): TGTGCCAGCAGTTCCCACGGGGGTCTGAACACTGAAGCTTTCTTT.

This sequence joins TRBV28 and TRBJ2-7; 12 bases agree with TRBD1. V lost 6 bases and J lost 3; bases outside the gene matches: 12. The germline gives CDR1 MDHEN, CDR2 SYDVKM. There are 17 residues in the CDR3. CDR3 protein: CASRKGTGGEGYYEQYF. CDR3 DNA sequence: TGTGCCAGCAGGAAAGGGACAGGGGGCGAAGGGTACTACGAGCAGTACTTC.

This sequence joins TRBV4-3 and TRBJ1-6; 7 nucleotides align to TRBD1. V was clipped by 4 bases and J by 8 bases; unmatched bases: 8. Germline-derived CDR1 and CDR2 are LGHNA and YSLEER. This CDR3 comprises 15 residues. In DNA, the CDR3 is TGCGCCAGCAGCCCAGACGTGACAGGGTATTCACCCCTCCACTTT. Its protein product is CASSPDVTGYSPLHF.

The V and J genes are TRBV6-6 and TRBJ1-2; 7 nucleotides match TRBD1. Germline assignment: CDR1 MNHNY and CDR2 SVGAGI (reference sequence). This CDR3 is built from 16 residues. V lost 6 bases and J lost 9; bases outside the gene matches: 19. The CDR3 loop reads CASSPRQVTGPNRYTF. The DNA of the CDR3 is TGTGCCAGCAGCCCCAGGCAGGTGACAGGGCCAAATCGCTACACCTTC.

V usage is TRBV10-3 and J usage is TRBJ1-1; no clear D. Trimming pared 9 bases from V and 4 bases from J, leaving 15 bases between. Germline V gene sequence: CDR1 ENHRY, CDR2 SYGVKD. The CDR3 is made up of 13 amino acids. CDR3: CAMTRELTTEAFF. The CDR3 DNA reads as TGTGCCATGACCCGGGAACTAACCACTGAAGCTTTCTTT.